This T cell receptor beta chain is drawn from a study of CXCR3-negative and CXCR3-positive naive CD8 T cells. Note on this clonotype: What it recognizes is unknown.

UMI labels and 5' RACE were used to prepare the TRB cDNA libraries. For each CDR3 protein, TCRdb gives one entry from its re-call of the 5' RACE reads, without DNA. Its listing shows more than 40,000 distinct CDR3 sequences. Overall study results and limits: Both naive subsets showed comparably high diversity, and memory CD8+ cells showed much lower diversity. TCR strength was inferred from TRB CDR3 properties, while surface CD5 was comparable between naive subsets.

Germline V lookup: CDR1 SGHRS, CDR2 YFSETQ. The CDR3 loop spans 15 amino acids. The sample taken for sequencing was naive CXCR3- CD8+ T cells from blood. Indicated subset: CD45RO-CCR7+CD27+CD95- naive CD8+ T cells lacking CXCR3 (TNR3-). The V gene is TRBV5-1, the J gene TRBJ2-4; the D call from TCRdb, TRBD1, cannot be confirmed without DNA. This TCR was sampled from a human donor in good health. Some clones in this sample may be carry-over from other donors' samples. CDR3 amino acids: CASSPAWTDENIQYF. Full variable domain (remainder filled in from reference TRBV5-1 and TRBJ2-4): KAGVTQTPRYLIKTRGQQVTLSCSPISGHRSVSWYQQTPGQGLQFLFEYFSETQRNKGNFPGRFSGRQFSNSRSEMNVSTLELGDSALYLCASSPAWTDENIQYFGAGTRLSVL.